Listed below are T cell receptor beta chains from one sample, sequenced in a study of CD8 T cells in Susac syndrome. Each CDR3 protein gets one entry after TCRdb re-called the immunoSEQ multiplex PCR reads with MiXCR. Of nearly 25,000 distinct CDR3 sequences detected, just over 90% appear once; the ten largest clones hold 0.55% to 0.75%. The sample was CD8+ T cells from PBMCs. The receptors derive from a human donor with Susac syndrome. CDR3s include the opening cysteine and the closing phenylalanine or tryptophan. A D gene is named only where the DNA matches it firmly. For some rows the clone size is stated as once, few or many, or as a class when expanded; others skip it.

CDR3aa | CDR3nt | d_gene | j_gene | abundance | v_gene
CASSQDLADALSYEQYF | TGCGCCAGCAGCCAAGATCTTGCAGACGCTCTATCCTACGAGCAGTACTTC | NA | TRBJ2-7 | NA | TRBV4-3
CASSGDIYNEQFF | TGTGCCAGCAGTGGGGATATATACAATGAGCAGTTCTTC | NA | TRBJ2-1 | NA | TRBV28
CASSPAGESYEQYF | TGTGCCAGCTCACCAGCAGGAGAATCCTACGAGCAGTACTTC | NA | TRBJ2-7 | NA | TRBV18
CASSQVRTTPYEQYF | TGCGCCAGCAGTCAAGTACGAACAACCCCCTACGAGCAGTACTTC | NA | TRBJ2-7 | NA | TRBV23-1
CASSSGMNYGYTF | TGTGCCAGCAGCTCGGGGATGAACTATGGCTACACCTTC | NA | TRBJ1-2 | NA | TRBV5-6
CASNLVSRTGGIYEQYF | TGTGCCAGCAACTTGGTCTCACGTACAGGAGGGATCTACGAGCAGTACTTC | NA | TRBJ2-7 | NA | TRBV7-9
CASSQDWKETQYF | TGCGCCAGCAGCCAAGACTGGAAAGAGACCCAGTACTTC | NA | TRBJ2-5 | NA | TRBV4-3
CASSPEAGLAPYEQYF | TGCGCCAGCAGCCCGGAGGCGGGACTAGCCCCCTACGAGCAGTACTTC | TRBD2 | TRBJ2-7 | NA | TRBV4-3
CSVGPGQEPYEQYF | TGCAGCGTTGGTCCGGGACAGGAGCCCTACGAGCAGTACTTC | TRBD1 | TRBJ2-7 | NA | TRBV29-1
CASSFTGVTEAFF | TGTGCCAGCAGCTTTACAGGGGTCACTGAAGCTTTCTTT | TRBD1 | TRBJ1-1 | once | TRBV28
CASSPIGQGLSPLHF | TGTGCCAGCAGTCCTATAGGACAAGGTCTTTCACCCCTCCACTTT | NA | TRBJ1-6 | NA | TRBV9
CASSPRTGLSIGYTF | TGTGCCAGCAGCCCCCGGACAGGTTTGAGTATCGGCTACACCTTC | TRBD1 | TRBJ1-2 | NA | TRBV9
CASSLTSGQETQYF | TGTGCCAGCAGTTTGACTAGCGGACAAGAGACCCAGTACTTC | TRBD2 | TRBJ2-5 | NA | TRBV2
CASSLNDYSNQPQHF | TGTGCCAGCAGCTTAAATGATTATAGCAATCAGCCCCAGCATTTT | NA | TRBJ1-5 | NA | TRBV11-2
CASSEYESPLHF | TGTGCCAGCAGTGAATATGAATCACCCCTCCACTTT | NA | TRBJ1-6 | NA | TRBV2
CASSLGRSSYEQYF | TGTGCCAGCAGCTTGGGGCGTAGCTCCTACGAGCAGTACTTC | NA | TRBJ2-7 | NA | TRBV5-6
CASNPRGGDETQYF | TGTGCCAGCAACCCCAGGGGGGGCGACGAGACCCAGTACTTC | NA | TRBJ2-5 | NA | TRBV11-2
CASSGRTGGPSGNTIYF | TGTGCCAGTAGTGGCCGGACAGGCGGACCCTCTGGAAACACCATATATTTT | TRBD1 | TRBJ1-3 | NA | TRBV19
CASSQDGTGGPPYNEQFF | TGTGCCAGCAGCCAAGATGGTACGGGGGGCCCCCCCTACAATGAGCAGTTCTTC | NA | TRBJ2-1 | once | TRBV4-2
CASSGGSSYNSPLHF | TGTGCCAGCAGTGGGGGGAGCTCCTATAATTCACCCCTCCACTTT | NA | TRBJ1-6 | NA | TRBV2
CASSYIRGRAETQYF | TGTGCCAGCAGTTATATCAGGGGAAGGGCAGAGACCCAGTACTTC | NA | TRBJ2-5 | NA | TRBV28
CASSYVEGNQPQHF | TGTGCCAGCAGTTACGTAGAGGGCAATCAGCCCCAGCATTTT | NA | TRBJ1-5 | NA | TRBV6-6
CASSRDGAYEQYF | TGTGCCAGTAGCCGGGACGGAGCCTACGAGCAGTACTTC | NA | TRBJ2-7 | NA | TRBV19
CASSLFGADYGYTF | TGTGCCAGCAGTTTATTCGGGGCCGACTATGGCTACACCTTC | NA | TRBJ1-2 | NA | TRBV28
CASSPERGGADTQYF | TGTGCCAGCAGCCCCGAGCGGGGGGGCGCAGATACGCAGTATTTT | TRBD2 | TRBJ2-3 | NA | TRBV11-2
CASSSWTQSMNTEAFF | TGTGCCAGCAGTTCTTGGACTCAATCCATGAACACTGAAGCTTTCTTT | NA | TRBJ1-1 | NA | TRBV12-3/TRBV12-4
CASSFRPGMNTEAFF | TGTGCCAGCAGTTTTCGGCCTGGAATGAACACTGAAGCTTTCTTT | NA | TRBJ1-1 | NA | TRBV28
CASSQDSGQPTPGELFF | TGCGCCAGCAGCCAAGATTCGGGACAGCCCACCCCCGGGGAGCTGTTTTTT | TRBD1 | TRBJ2-2 | NA | TRBV4-3
CATSDFGMEYF | TGTGCCACCAGTGATTTTGGCATGGAGTATTTT | NA | TRBJ2-3 | NA | TRBV24-1
CASSPQGARGEETQYF | TGTGCCAGCAGCCCACAGGGGGCTAGGGGTGAAGAGACCCAGTACTTC | TRBD1 | TRBJ2-5 | once | TRBV6-1
CASSRTGTYEQYF | TGTGCCAGCAGCCGGACAGGGACCTACGAGCAGTACTTC | TRBD1 | TRBJ2-7 | few | TRBV7-9
CASSLDPRTGSNYGYTF | TGTGCCAGCAGCTTAGATCCACGGACAGGGTCTAACTATGGCTACACCTTC | TRBD1 | TRBJ1-2 | NA | TRBV11-2
CSVLLQGENPRPVYEQYF | TGCAGCGTCCTCTTACAGGGGGAAAATCCTCGCCCGGTCTACGAGCAGTACTTC | TRBD1 | TRBJ2-7 | NA | TRBV29-1
CSVEGAGPYEQYF | TGCAGCGTTGAAGGAGCCGGACCCTACGAGCAGTACTTC | NA | TRBJ2-7 | NA | TRBV29-1